This T cell receptor (beta chain) was sequenced during a study of T cells in Graves' hyperthyroidism and ophthalmopathy. Study background: It was at initial diagnosis, before any treatment, that peripheral blood was collected.

TCR beta CDR3 region amplification was performed from RNA transcripts. The HTBI primer set drove a first-round RT-PCR of the TCR CDR3. TCRdb redid the calling of the multiplex PCR reads with MiXCR, one entry per CDR3 protein. The table has around 350,000 distinct CDR3 sequences, roughly 13% seen once. The length of the CDR3 is 14 residues. Germline lookup yields CDR1 DFQATT and CDR2 SNEGSKA (reference sequence). The ends were cut back, 1 base at V and 0 bases at J, with 7 bases in the middle. This clonotype has just a few counts. Stable Graves' hyperthyroidism meant no ophthalmopathy progression within 18 months. Exclusion of patients followed from uncontrolled infection, other autoimmune disease, pregnancy or lactation.

This TCR was sampled from a woman under 30 with Graves' hyperthyroidism. The chain couples TRBV20-1 to TRBJ2-1, with D uncertain. Sequencing was carried out using blood. The CDR3 sequence: CSARGQASYNEQFF. In DNA, the CDR3 is TGCAGTGCTAGAGGTCAGGCCTCCTACAATGAGCAGTTCTTC.